These 3 T cell receptor beta chains were sequenced from one sample in a study of T cell repertoires in cytomegalovirus infection. TCRdb itself ran the reads through MiXCR, one entry per CDR3 protein. The profile shows some 600,000 distinct CDR3 sequences, roughly a quarter of them singletons. Sample: CD8+ T cells from PBMCs. These receptors were collected from a human donor in good health (CMV status not recorded). Some clones in this sample may be carry-over from other donors' samples.

This chain links TRBV14 with TRBJ1-6; D not resolved. Germline V lookup: CDR1 SGHDN, CDR2 FVKESK. CDR3 length equals 14 residues. V gave up 7 bases and J gave up 9 bases, with 16 bases separating them. This chain's CDR3 is CASTRRGVGSPLHF. CDR3 nucleotide sequence: TGTGCCAGCACGAGGCGGGGAGTGGGTTCACCCCTCCACTTT.

This clonotype was seen at least ten times. V is TRBV6-2 or TRBV6-3 and J is TRBJ1-5, with a tentative D call TRBD1 (5 bases). The CDR3 spans 14 residues. Germline lookup yields CDR1 MNHEY and CDR2 SVGEGT. V lost 5 bases, J lost 3 bases, and 11 bases lay in between. CDR3 DNA: TGTGCCAGCAGTGCTAGACAGTACAATCAGCCCCAGCATTTT. This encodes CASSARQYNQPQHF.

This clonotype was picked up a small number of times. The chain carries TRBV27 and TRBJ2-1; perhaps D is TRBD1 or TRBD2 (5 bases each). This CDR3 spans 15 amino acids. Germline V gene data show CDR1 as MNHEY and CDR2 as SMNVEV (reference sequence). Trimming took off 7 bases at V and 0 bases at J, with 13 bases between the two ends. DNA of the CDR3: TGTGCCAGCACCCAGGGAGTGAGCTCCTACAATGAGCAGTTCTTC. It yields the protein CASTQGVSSYNEQFF.